Listed below are T cell receptor beta chains from one sample, sequenced in a study of tumor and adjacent non-tumor tissue in lung cancer. TCRdb analysed the multiplex PCR reads with MiXCR anew, one entry per CDR3 protein. The sample has under 75,000 distinct CDR3 sequences, around two thirds seen once. The specimen sequenced was distant non-tumor lung tissue. The receptors shown here come from a woman in her forties or fifties with non-small cell lung cancer. The CDR3 runs from the conserved cysteine through the conserved F or W.

J | V | CDR3
TRBJ2-1 | TRBV29-1 | CRVEGGSLASYNEQFF
TRBJ2-2 | TRBV7-2 | CASSRVANTGELFF
TRBJ1-3 | TRBV29-1 | CSVWTDSGDTIYF
NA | TRBV20-1 | CSATGTRVILGFEQFF
TRBJ2-7 | TRBV11-1 | CTSSYEIATDYEQYF
TRBJ2-1 | TRBV11-3 | CTSSFSGTVCSYNEQFF
TRBJ2-1 | TRBV6-5 | CASSSLQRAEQFF
TRBJ1-1 | TRBV11-2 | CAGSLRTGGTDAFF
TRBJ2-7 | TRBV4-1 | CACSQASSSCGQYF
TRBJ2-7 | TRBV20-1 | CSAPRTGGFSEQYF
TRBJ2-1 | TRBV20-1 | CSATGIGSFHEQFF
TRBJ2-5 | TRBV4-1 | CASSLLLAGVQQVTQYF
TRBJ2-1 | TRBV11-1 | CARSLPPLDKQLF
TRBJ2-1 | TRBV6-1 | CASARPGGDEQFF
TRBJ2-6 | TRBV5-1 | CASRPGTDSSGANVLTF
TRBJ1-1 | TRBV6-2/TRBV6-3 | CASSYSRGAEAFF
TRBJ2-1 | TRBV5-6 | CASSLSVGGLAGGYNEQFF
TRBJ2-7 | TRBV13 | CASSFVNEQYF
TRBJ1-2 | TRBV28 | CGSSLRRDRGLYGCTF
TRBJ1-2 | TRBV11-2 | CTSSLSPLNNYDYTF
TRBJ2-3 | TRBV24-1 | CATTRGGSGTQYF
TRBJ1-1 | TRBV11-1 | CASSLKVLNTEAFF
TRBJ2-1 | TRBV11-1 | CASISPPLDDQFF
TRBJ1-6 | TRBV20-1 | CSAREAQTYNSHLHF
TRBJ2-1 | TRBV28 | CASTSLGGSSYNEQFF
TRBJ2-6 | TRBV28 | CASGPAGGLGANVLTF
TRBJ1-1 | TRBV20-1 | CSAGDIVPQSTEASF